Shown below are 11 T cell receptor beta chains from a single sample sequenced in a study of radiotherapy plus CTLA-4 blockade in lung cancer. TCRdb's copy holds only in-frame clones and misses some; the assay was immunoSEQ multiplex PCR. The table has 70,000 to 85,000 clones, around 74% seen once. The sample in question was peripheral blood, obtained from a patient treated with radiotherapy plus ipilimumab. These receptors all stem from a human donor with non-small cell lung cancer whose response to radiotherapy plus ipilimumab could not be evaluated.

The chain carries TRBV9 and TRBJ2-1, with TRBD2 identical over 7 bases. Germline trimming cut 4 bases from V and 5 bases from J; bases unmatched to any gene: 9. CDR3 length: 15 amino acids. CDR1 SGDLS and CDR2 YYNGEE come from the germline V gene. CDR3 in DNA: TGTGCCAGCAGCCCCAGCCCTAGCGGCAACAATGAGCAGTTCTTC. It translates to CASSPSPSGNNEQFF.

The CDR3 protein is CASSGTGSYEQYF. CDR3 DNA sequence: TGTGCCAGCAGCGGGACAGGGAGCTACGAGCAGTACTTC. The chain employs TRBV6-1 and TRBJ2-7; the match to TRBD1 covers 9 bases. Trimming cost V 6 bases and J 3 bases; bases outside gene matches: 3. The CDR3 covers 13 residues. Germline V gene sequence: CDR1 MNHNS, CDR2 SASEGT.

The V gene is TRBV5-4, the J gene TRBJ1-2; 7 nucleotides align to TRBD1. CDR1 and CDR2 (germline): SGHNT, YYREEE (reference sequence). This CDR3 has 15 amino acids. Trimming removed 4 bases from V and 2 bases from J; junction bases left unmatched: 8. CDR3 sequence: CASSRPGTENYGYTF. CDR3 bases: TGTGCCAGCAGCAGACCCGGGACAGAAAACTATGGCTACACCTTC.

The chain couples TRBV6-5 to TRBJ2-7; D is possibly TRBD1 (6 bases). Germline CDR1 MNHEY, CDR2 SVGAGI. The CDR3 has 13 residues. V dropped 8 bases and J dropped 5 bases, with 16 bases sitting between them. Written as DNA, the CDR3 is TGTGCCAGCGTACAGGGCCCCGGCCACGAGCAGTACTTC. It yields the protein CASVQGPGHEQYF.

The chain carries TRBV6-5 and TRBJ1-1; 7 bases are shared with TRBD1. Germline V gives CDR1 MNHEY, CDR2 SVGAGI. CDR3 length: 13 amino acids. Trimming at V came to 6 bases and at J to 1 base, leaving 2 bases not matched to a gene. The CDR3 bases are TGTGCCAGCAGGACAGGGTGGAACACTGAAGCTTTCTTT. Translating gives CASRTGWNTEAFF.

This clone was seen a few times. The chain is built from TRBV7-9 and TRBJ2-2; 7 bases match TRBD1. The CDR3 length is 15 residues. The germline V gene has CDR1 SEHNR and CDR2 FQNEAQ (reference sequence). The trim removed 5 bases at V and 7 bases at J, leaving 10 bases unmatched. The CDR3 nucleotides read TGTGCCAGCAGCGTAAACAGGGGAAAGGTCGGGGAGCTGTTTTTT. Translating gives CASSVNRGKVGELFF.

The chain combines TRBV5-1 with TRBJ2-3, with D possibly TRBD2 on 7 matching bases. The V gene's germline CDR1 is SGHRS and CDR2 YFSETQ. With 0 bases removed from V and 0 bases from J, the gap between germline ends came to 14 bases. The CDR3 is made up of 17 amino acids. This CDR3 reads CASSLGRGGASTDTQYF. The CDR3 DNA sequence: TGCGCCAGCAGCTTGGGGAGGGGGGGGGCCAGCACAGATACGCAGTATTTT.

The V and J genes are TRBV30 and TRBJ2-1; 7 positions agree with TRBD2. Per germline, CDR1 GTSNPN and CDR2 SVGIG (reference sequence). J lost 7 bases, V lost 2 bases, and 8 bases had no gene match. This CDR3 is 14 amino acids long. CDR3 sequence: CAWSIGGRANEQFF. CDR3 nucleotide sequence: TGTGCCTGGAGTATCGGCGGGAGAGCTAATGAGCAGTTCTTC.

In its sample, this clone was seen a few times. This chain uses TRBV4-1 with TRBJ2-7; possible D gene TRBD2, 7 bases. Germline V gene data show CDR1 as MGHRA and CDR2 as YSYEKL. The ends were cut back, 3 bases at V and 3 bases at J, with 21 bases in the middle. This CDR3 region has 17 residues. This CDR3 reads CASSHSWGGAASYEQYF. CDR3 in DNA: TGCGCCAGCAGCCACTCATGGGGGGGCGCGGCCAGCTACGAGCAGTACTTC.

Written as DNA, the CDR3 is TGTGCCAGCAGCTCCCTAGGTGCCGGGGAGCTGTTTTTT. Translated, it gives CASSSLGAGELFF. This sequence joins TRBV7-3 and TRBJ2-2; D gene uncertain. The CDR3 runs to 13 residues. The V and J ends lost 4 bases and 6 bases respectively, with 9 bases between them. CDR1 is SGHTA, CDR2 FQGTGA, per germline.

This CDR3 reads CASTPLEGSGYTF. The CDR3, as DNA: TGTGCCAGCACCCCTCTGGAGGGATCTGGCTACACCTTC. This chain connects TRBV9 to TRBJ1-2; D not resolved. Trimming pared 6 bases from V and 7 bases from J, leaving 16 bases between. Germline V gives CDR1 SGDLS, CDR2 YYNGEE. CDR3 length equals 13 residues. The full variable domain, in which reference TRBV9 and TRBJ1-2 provide the parts outside the CDR3, is DSGVTQTPKHLITATGQRVTLRCSPRSGDLSVYWYQQSLDQGLQFLIQYYNGEERAKGNILERFSAQQFPDLHSELNLSSLELGDSALYFCASTPLEGSGYTFGSGTRLTVV.